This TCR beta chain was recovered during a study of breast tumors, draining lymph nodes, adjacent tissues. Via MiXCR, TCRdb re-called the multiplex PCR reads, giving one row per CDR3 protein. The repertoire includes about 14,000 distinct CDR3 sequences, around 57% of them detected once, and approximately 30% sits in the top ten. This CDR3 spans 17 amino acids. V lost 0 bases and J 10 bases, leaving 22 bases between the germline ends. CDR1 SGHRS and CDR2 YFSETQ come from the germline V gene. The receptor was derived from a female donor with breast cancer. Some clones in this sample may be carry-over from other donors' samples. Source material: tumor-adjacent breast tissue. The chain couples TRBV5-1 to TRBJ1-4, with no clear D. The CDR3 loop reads CASSLGYGVTGSGKLFF. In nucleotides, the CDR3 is TGCGCCAGCAGCTTGGGCTATGGAGTGACGGGGAGCGGAAAACTGTTTTTT.